A selection of T cell receptor beta chains follows, all from one sample in a study of T cell responses to AZD1222 COVID-19 vaccine. Assay: immunoSEQ multiplex PCR; the TCRdb copy retains only in-frame clones and omits some. The sample records some 180,000 clones, 88% being singletons. The sequencing used peripheral blood, collected on day 0 of AZD1222 vaccination. The receptors were sampled from an adult in good health. Each CDR3 is given with its conserved first and last residue. D genes are given only for firm matches. Expanded clones get a size class; other rows say once, few or many, or leave the size out.

.	.	TRBJ2-3	TRBV11-2	CASSLDPSSADTQYF	TGTGCCAGCAGCTTAGATCCGTCGTCAGCAGATACGCAGTATTTT
.	.	TRBJ1-4	TRBV18	CASPFVGQTNEKLFF	TGTGCCAGCCCCTTTGTCGGACAGACTAATGAAAAACTGTTTTTT
few	TRBD2	TRBJ2-3	TRBV10-3	CAISEGSGETDTQYF	TGTGCCATCAGTGAGGGTAGCGGGGAAACAGATACGCAGTATTTT
.	.	TRBJ1-2	TRBV6-5	CASSYSTGLNGYTF	TGTGCCAGCAGTTACTCTACAGGACTTAATGGCTACACCTTC
.	.	TRBJ1-1	TRBV29-1	CSVEDWGQGAEAFF	TGCAGCGTTGAAGATTGGGGCCAGGGCGCTGAAGCTTTCTTT
.	.	TRBJ1-2	TRBV30	CAWSVRVRGALGYTF	TGTGCCTGGAGTGTACGGGTCAGGGGAGCCTTGGGCTACACCTTC
.	.	TRBJ1-3	TRBV7-2	CASSLVLGSGNTIYF	TGTGCCAGCAGCTTAGTACTAGGATCTGGAAACACCATATATTTT
.	TRBD1	TRBJ1-6	TRBV28	CASRTTGSSYNSPLHF	TGTGCCAGCAGAACGACAGGGTCCTCCTATAATTCACCCCTCCACTTT
.	TRBD1	TRBJ1-2	TRBV6-5	CASREGADGYTF	TGTGCCAGCAGGGAGGGGGCGGATGGCTACACCTTC
few	.	TRBJ2-1	TRBV20-1	CSARPLSEQFF	TGCAGTGCTAGACCGTTAAGTGAGCAGTTCTTC
.	.	TRBJ2-7	TRBV13	CASSEAPQSYEQYF	TGTGCCAGCAGCGAGGCCCCCCAGTCCTACGAGCAGTACTTC
.	TRBD1	TRBJ2-3	TRBV19	CASSSRDRSPTDTQYF	TGTGCCAGTAGTTCCCGGGACAGGAGTCCCACAGATACGCAGTATTTT
once	.	TRBJ1-1	TRBV19	CASSMEQEILNTEAFF	TGTGCCAGTAGTATGGAACAGGAAATCCTGAACACTGAAGCTTTCTTT
.	.	TRBJ1-4	TRBV6-2/TRBV6-3	CASSYSTTRYNEKLFF	TGTGCCAGCAGTTACTCGACGACACGATATAATGAAAAACTGTTTTTT
.	TRBD1	TRBJ1-6	TRBV5-5	CASSPGTGVNSPLHF	TGTGCCAGCAGTCCCGGGACAGGGGTTAATTCACCCCTCCACTTT
few	.	TRBJ1-5	TRBV19	CASRGLGRDNQPQHF	TGTGCCAGTAGGGGCCTGGGGCGCGACAATCAGCCCCAGCATTTT
.	.	TRBJ2-7	TRBV24-1	CATSDGGWDEQYF	TGTGCCACCAGTGATGGTGGGTGGGACGAGCAGTACTTC
.	TRBD1	TRBJ2-7	TRBV27	CASSPHIRGGTGGYEQYF	TGTGCCAGCAGTCCCCATATACGGGGAGGCACAGGGGGCTACGAGCAGTACTTC
.	TRBD1	TRBJ2-1	TRBV6-5	CASSYLGTDNEQFF	TGTGCCAGCAGTTACCTCGGGACAGACAATGAGCAGTTCTTC
.	.	TRBJ2-2	TRBV7-3	CASSRTRTENTGELFF	TGTGCCAGCAGCCGGACCCGGACGGAGAACACCGGGGAGCTGTTTTTT
.	.	TRBJ1-5	TRBV30	CAWSIGGNQPQHF	TGTGCCTGGAGTATCGGGGGGAACCAGCCCCAGCATTTT
.	.	TRBJ1-5	TRBV19	CASSTRDKIGQPQHF	TGTGCCAGTAGTACCCGGGACAAGATAGGGCAGCCCCAGCATTTT
many	.	TRBJ2-7	TRBV30	CAWKSISYEQYF	TGTGCCTGGAAGTCGATCTCCTACGAGCAGTACTTC
.	.	TRBJ2-3	TRBV19	CASRRQPSTDTQYF	TGTGCCAGTAGACGGCAGCCGAGCACAGATACGCAGTATTTT
.	.	TRBJ1-1	TRBV9	CASSSGGNTEAFF	TGTGCCAGCAGTTCCGGGGGGAACACTGAAGCTTTCTTT
.	.	TRBJ1-2	TRBV2	CARDGGAYGYTF	TGTGCCAGGGACGGAGGGGCCTATGGCTACACCTTC